This passage covers 19 T cell receptor beta chains from one sample sequenced in a study of blood T cell repertoires in COVID-19. Produced via immunoSEQ multiplex PCR; TCRdb's table is partial and in-frame only. The sample includes 150,000 or so clones, about 76% of them seen just once. The sample taken for sequencing was peripheral blood. Receptors originate from a woman in her sixties or seventies with COVID-19, enrolled during active disease.

The genes are TRBV29-1 and TRBJ2-1; no firm D call. The CDR3 extends over 12 amino acids. The germline V gene has CDR1 SQVTM and CDR2 ANQGSEA. V shed 4 bases and J shed 1 base, with 5 bases lying between them. The CDR3 sequence is CSVASSYNEQFF. CDR3 nucleotide sequence: TGCAGCGTTGCTTCGTCCTACAATGAGCAGTTCTTC.

This clone came up a few times. The genes are TRBV3-1 (or the pseudogene TRBV3-2) and TRBJ2-4; 8 nucleotides line up with TRBD1. The V gene's germline CDR1 is LGHDT and CDR2 YNNKEL (reference sequence). The CDR3 is 16 amino acids. The V segment lost 3 bases and the J segment 9 bases; nucleotides outside the gene matches: 13. The CDR3 DNA reads TGTGCCAGCAGCCAGACCACGGCAGGGGGCTCTGGCATTCAGTACTTC. It codes for CASSQTTAGGSGIQYF.

The rearrangement uses TRBV7-8 and TRBJ2-1; D not resolved. CDR1 and CDR2 (germline): SGHVS, FQNEAQ. V shed 2 bases and J shed 2 bases, with 7 bases lying between them. CDR3 length: 14 amino acids. CDR3 DNA sequence: TGTGCCAGCAGCTTACAGGCAACCTACAATGAGCAGTTCTTC. Its protein product is CASSLQATYNEQFF. The complete variable domain, with remaining parts taken from reference TRBV7-8 and TRBJ2-1, reads GAGVSQSPRYKVAKRGQDVALRCDPISGHVSLFWYQQALGQGPEFLTYFQNEAQLDKSGLPSDRFFAERPEGSVSTLKIQRTQQEDSAVYLCASSLQATYNEQFFGPGTRLTVL.

The CDR3 DNA sequence: TGCAGCGTTGAAGGGGGGGGTGAAGATACGCAGTATTTT. Translation gives CSVEGGGEDTQYF. This chain connects TRBV29-1 to TRBJ2-3; 7 bases agree with TRBD2. Unmatched junction bases numbered 3, after V lost 1 base and J lost 5 bases. This CDR3 has 13 amino acids. In germline, CDR1 is SQVTM, CDR2 ANQGSEA.

The V call is TRBV24-1, the J call TRBJ2-7, with 7 nucleotides matching TRBD1. After removal of 2 bases from V and 10 bases from J, the junction contained 10 bases not matched to a gene. Per germline, CDR1 KGHDR and CDR2 SFDVKD. The CDR3 contains 14 residues. The CDR3 loop is CATSDSGTVSSQYF. CDR3 DNA: TGTGCCACCAGTGATTCTGGGACAGTCTCGAGTCAGTACTTC.

This clone showed up just once. This sequence joins TRBV5-1 and TRBJ1-6; D might be TRBD1 (6 bases). CDR1 and CDR2 from the germline V gene are SGHRS and YFSETQ. V was clipped by 4 bases and J by 9 bases, with 11 bases between them. The CDR3 loop spans 13 amino acids. DNA for the CDR3: TGCGCCAGCAGCCGGGAAGGGGGTTCACCCCTCCACTTT. As protein: CASSREGGSPLHF.

The chain carries TRBV7-7 and TRBJ2-2; the match to TRBD1 covers 7 bases. V was clipped by 5 bases and J by 5 bases; unmatched bases: 5. The germline V gene has CDR1 SSHAT and CDR2 FNYEAQ (reference sequence). The CDR3 covers 14 residues. CDR3 protein: CASSPPDRTGELFF. The CDR3 DNA follows: TGTGCCAGCAGCCCACCGGACAGGACCGGGGAGCTGTTTTTT.

This sequence joins TRBV28 and TRBJ1-2; 11 bases align to TRBD1. Germline V gene data show CDR1 as MDHEN and CDR2 as SYDVKM. V lost 6 bases and J lost 1; bases outside the gene matches: 4. The length of the CDR3 is 15 residues. Here the CDR3 reads CASRGQGAFNYGYTF. The DNA of the CDR3 is TGTGCCAGCAGAGGACAGGGGGCTTTTAACTATGGCTACACCTTC.

The chain carries TRBV9 and TRBJ2-4; 8 bases line up with TRBD1. Germline loops: CDR1 SGDLS, CDR2 YYNGEE. The CDR3 is 15 residues long. With V trimmed by 2 bases and J by 2 bases, 3 bases remained unmatched. CDR3 sequence reads: CASSVGDRPKNIQYF. The CDR3 DNA reads as TGTGCCAGCAGCGTCGGGGACAGGCCCAAAAACATTCAGTACTTC.

The genes are TRBV5-8 and TRBJ1-1; D uncertain. CDR3 length: 15 amino acids. Trimming removed 1 base at V and 5 bases at J, with 15 bases between. Per germline, CDR1 SGHTS and CDR2 YDEGEE. The CDR3 protein is CASSLWGGRNTEAFF. In nucleotides, the CDR3 is TGTGCCAGCAGCTTGTGGGGAGGGAGGAATACTGAAGCTTTCTTT.

The V gene is TRBV4-1, the J gene TRBJ2-7, with 9 nucleotides matching TRBD2. CDR3 length equals 16 residues. Looked up from germline, CDR1 is MGHRA and CDR2 is YSYEKL. V was clipped by 0 bases and J by 2 bases; unmatched bases: 5. This CDR3 reads CASSQDFGGGAYEQYF. The CDR3 DNA sequence: TGCGCCAGCAGCCAAGATTTCGGCGGGGGGGCCTACGAGCAGTACTTC.

This chain uses TRBV7-9 with TRBJ2-4; 7 nucleotides match TRBD1. V trimming: 5 bases; J trimming: 3 bases; junction bases outside the gene matches: 7. Per the germline V gene, CDR1 is SEHNR and CDR2 is FQNEAQ (reference sequence). This CDR3 comprises 15 residues. Here the CDR3 DNA reads TGTGCCAGCAGCCAACCCGGGACAGACAAAAACATTCAGTACTTC. It is translated as CASSQPGTDKNIQYF.

The chain recombines TRBV19 with TRBJ1-1; D might be TRBD1 (5 bases). The V gene lost 6 bases and the J gene lost 4 bases, with 12 bases spanning the gap. This CDR3 has 13 residues. Germline lookup yields CDR1 LNHDA and CDR2 SQIVND (reference sequence). Here the CDR3 DNA reads TGTGCCAGTAGGGGGCAAAGCGCCACTGAAGCTTTCTTT. Amino acids: CASRGQSATEAFF. The variable domain in full, with the rest retrieved from reference TRBV19 and TRBJ1-1, is DGGITQSPKYLFRKEGQNVTLSCEQNLNHDAMYWYRQDPGQGLRLIYYSQIVNDFQKGDIAEGYSVSREKKESFPLTVTSAQKNPTAFYLCASRGQSATEAFFGQGTRLTVV.

This chain uses TRBV28 with TRBJ1-4; D possibly corresponds to TRBD1 (5 bases). Looked up from germline, CDR1 is MDHEN and CDR2 is SYDVKM. The CDR3 covers 14 residues. The V end was cut by 3 bases, the J end by 2 bases, with 7 bases between. The CDR3 sequence: CASSFGGTNEKLFF. CDR3 DNA sequence: TGTGCCAGCAGTTTCGGGGGGACTAATGAAAAACTGTTTTTT.

This clone was recorded only once. The chain uses TRBV5-8 and TRBJ2-7, with TRBD1 as a possible D gene (5 bases). The CDR3 has 13 residues. V was clipped by 4 bases and J by 2 bases, with 10 bases between them. Germline V gives CDR1 SGHTS, CDR2 YDEGEE. The DNA for the CDR3 is TGTGCCAGCAGCCGCGACAGAACCTACGAGCAGTACTTC. Its protein product is CASSRDRTYEQYF.

This rearrangement joins TRBV6-5 to TRBJ1-5; no clear D gene. The V and J ends lost 6 bases and 0 bases respectively, with 9 bases between them. Germline V gene lookup returns CDR1 MNHEY and CDR2 SVGAGI. The CDR3 is made up of 14 amino acids. The CDR3 DNA reads TGTGCCAGCAGACTAACTAATAGCAATCAGCCCCAGCATTTT. Translated: CASRLTNSNQPQHF.

The chain carries TRBV6-1 and TRBJ2-1, with TRBD2 identical over 8 bases. The V gene's germline CDR1 is MNHNS and CDR2 SASEGT. V lost 2 bases, J lost 8 bases, and 11 bases stayed unmatched. The CDR3 sequence is 16 residues long. The CDR3 reads CASSERAGAAGDEQFF. CDR3 DNA: TGTGCCAGCAGTGAAAGAGCGGGGGCCGCTGGCGATGAGCAGTTCTTC.

The J gene is TRBJ2-7, the V gene TRBV20-1, with D unclear. V lost 5 bases and J lost 4, with 9 bases in between. The CDR3 consists of 11 residues. Germline values: CDR1 DFQATT, CDR2 SNEGSKA (reference sequence). The chain's CDR3 is CSASAIYEQYF. For the CDR3, the DNA is TGCAGTGCTTCTGCGATTTACGAGCAGTACTTC.

This chain joins TRBV5-1 and TRBJ2-3; 15 bases match TRBD2. Germline-derived CDR1 and CDR2 are SGHRS and YFSETQ. After removal of 3 bases from V and 3 bases from J, the junction contained 8 bases not matched to a gene. CDR3 length: 18 amino acids. The CDR3 is CASSYGLAGGPVTDTQYF. The CDR3, as DNA: TGCGCCAGCAGCTACGGACTAGCGGGGGGGCCGGTGACAGATACGCAGTATTTT.